The table lists the clone carrying this TCR beta chain with a count of one. Antigen unknown. CFSE-labeled sorted T cells met regulatory or mature dendritic cells for 5 days. CD4+ or CD8+ T cells were sorted as naive CD45RA+ or memory CD45RO+. CDR1 and CDR2 (germline): MNHNS, SASEGT. The CDR3 spans 17 residues. The V end was cut by 2 bases, the J end by 4 bases, with 18 bases between. Some clones are missing from TCRdb's copy, which holds only in-frame ones; the method was immunoSEQ multiplex PCR. The table lists about 20,000 clones, more than 60% of them singletons. The data stem from a study of regulatory dendritic cells for organ transplantation.

The sample comprised memory CD4+ T cells from blood cultured with regulatory dendritic cells. Noted subset: CD45RO+ memory T cells. The chain recombines TRBV6-1 with TRBJ2-1; D is uncertain. This TCR was recovered from a human donor in good health. DNA for the CDR3: TGTGCCAGCAGTGAATCCTCTAATCCCCCTCCATACAATGAGCAGTTCTTC. Residues: CASSESSNPPPYNEQFF.